This section outlines one T cell receptor (beta chain) sequence together with its context. The data were obtained in a study of blood T cell repertoires in COVID-19. Turning to the study itself: Sample material is recorded as cDNA or gDNA derived from T cells, B-cell-depleted T cells, or PBMCs.

As processed by the authors: How many nucleated cells were present was estimated from reference gene primer amplification. The table came from immunoSEQ multiplex PCR; TCRdb's copy has only in-frame clones and leaves some out. D and trimming were read from the DNA, whereas the V and J calls and clone size are those reported in that table. The sample yields approximately 200,000 clones, about 88% seen once. The CDR3 runs to 14 residues. CDR1 is SGHNT, CDR2 YENEEA, per germline. Trimming took off 5 bases at V and 2 bases at J, with 13 bases between the two ends. This TCR derives from a man aged 50 to 60 who had recovered from COVID-19. Sequencing used peripheral blood. This chain joins TRBV11-3 and TRBJ2-7; possibly TRBD1 for D (6 bases). The DNA of the CDR3 is TGTGCCAGCAGCCCTTCGGGACAACCCTACGAGCAGTACTTC. It codes for CASSPSGQPYEQYF.